This T cell receptor beta chain came from a study of cytomegalovirus exposure and HLA in healthy donors. Study observations and caveats: An ancestry cluster, one associated with Asian ancestry, reportedly showed fewer N-insertions than the approximately 650-donor mean in a later analysis. Across all donors, roughly uniform sequencing depth was an assumption of the presence/absence analyses.

The PCR made use of 60 Vbeta and 13 Jbeta primers. Method: immunoSEQ multiplex PCR; TCRdb's copy keeps in-frame clones and lacks some. The sample yields about 160,000 clones, roughly 80% seen once. With regard to this clone: Its antigen remains unknown.

The germline V and J ends were trimmed by 0 bases and 2 bases, with 12 bases remaining between them. Germline-derived CDR1 and CDR2 are SGDLS and YYNGEE. CDR3 size: 16 residues. This rearrangement joins TRBV9 to TRBJ2-1, with D maybe TRBD1 (5 bases). Material for sequencing was PBMCs. The receptor was derived from a human donor in good health. This CDR3 is CASSVGAQVAYNEQFF. The CDR3 nucleotides read TGTGCCAGCAGCGTAGGAGCACAGGTGGCCTACAATGAGCAGTTCTTC.